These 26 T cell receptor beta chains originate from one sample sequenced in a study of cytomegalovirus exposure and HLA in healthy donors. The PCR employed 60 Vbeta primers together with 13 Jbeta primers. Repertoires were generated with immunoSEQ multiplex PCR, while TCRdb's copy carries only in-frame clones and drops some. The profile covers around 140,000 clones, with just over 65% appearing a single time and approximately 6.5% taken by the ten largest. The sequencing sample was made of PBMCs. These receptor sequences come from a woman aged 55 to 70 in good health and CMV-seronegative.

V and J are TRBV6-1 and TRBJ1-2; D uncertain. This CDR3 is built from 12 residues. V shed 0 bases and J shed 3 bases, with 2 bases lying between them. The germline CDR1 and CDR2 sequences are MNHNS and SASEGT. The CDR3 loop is CASSEAYYGYTF. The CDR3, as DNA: TGTGCCAGCAGTGAAGCCTACTATGGCTACACCTTC.

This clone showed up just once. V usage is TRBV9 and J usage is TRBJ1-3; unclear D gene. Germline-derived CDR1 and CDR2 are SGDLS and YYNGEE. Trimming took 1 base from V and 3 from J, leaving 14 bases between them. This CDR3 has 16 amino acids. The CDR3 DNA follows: TGTGCCAGCAGCGTATTCGGCGCAAGCGGTGGAAACACCATATATTTT. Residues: CASSVFGASGGNTIYF.

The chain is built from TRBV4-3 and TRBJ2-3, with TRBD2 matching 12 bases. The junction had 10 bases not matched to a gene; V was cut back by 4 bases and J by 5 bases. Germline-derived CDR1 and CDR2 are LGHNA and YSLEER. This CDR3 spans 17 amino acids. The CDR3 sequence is CASSRDASGGAVDTQYF. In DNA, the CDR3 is TGCGCCAGCAGCCGAGATGCTAGCGGGGGGGCTGTAGATACGCAGTATTTT.

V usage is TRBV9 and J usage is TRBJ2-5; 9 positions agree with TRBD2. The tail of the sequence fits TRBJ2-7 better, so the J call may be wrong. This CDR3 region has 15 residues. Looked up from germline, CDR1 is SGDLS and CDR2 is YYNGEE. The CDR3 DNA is TGTGCCAGCAGCGTGGGGGCGGGAGGGGTATACGAGCAGTACTTC. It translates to CASSVGAGGVYEQYF.

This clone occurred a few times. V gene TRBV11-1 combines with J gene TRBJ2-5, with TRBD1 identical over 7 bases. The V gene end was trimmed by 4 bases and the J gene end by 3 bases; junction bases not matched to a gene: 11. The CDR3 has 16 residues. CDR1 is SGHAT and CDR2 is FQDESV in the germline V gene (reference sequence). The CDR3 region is CASSYGQATGEETQYF. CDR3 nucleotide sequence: TGTGCCAGCAGCTACGGACAGGCAACAGGGGAAGAGACCCAGTACTTC. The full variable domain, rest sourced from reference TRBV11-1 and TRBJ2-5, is EAEVAQSPRYKITEKSQAVAFWCDPISGHATLYWYRQILGQGPELLVQFQDESVVDDSQLPKDRFSAERLKGVDSTLKIQPAELGDSAMYLCASSYGQATGEETQYFGPGTRLLVL.

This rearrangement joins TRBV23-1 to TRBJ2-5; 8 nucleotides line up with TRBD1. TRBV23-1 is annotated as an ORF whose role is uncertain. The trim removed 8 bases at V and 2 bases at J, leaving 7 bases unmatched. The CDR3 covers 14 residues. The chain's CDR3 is CASAYRGTQETQYF. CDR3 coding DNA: TGCGCCAGCGCCTACAGGGGGACTCAAGAGACCCAGTACTTC.

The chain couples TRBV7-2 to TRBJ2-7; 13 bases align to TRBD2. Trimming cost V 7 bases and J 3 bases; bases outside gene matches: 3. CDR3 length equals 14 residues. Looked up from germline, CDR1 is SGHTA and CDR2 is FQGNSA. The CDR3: CASTGTSGVYEQYF. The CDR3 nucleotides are TGTGCCAGCACCGGGACTAGCGGGGTCTACGAGCAGTACTTC. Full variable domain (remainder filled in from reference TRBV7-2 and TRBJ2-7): GAGVSQSPSNKVTEKGKDVELRCDPISGHTALYWYRQSLGQGLEFLIYFQGNSAPDKSGLPSDRFSAERTGGSVSTLTIQRTQQEDSAVYLCASTGTSGVYEQYFGPGTRLTVT.

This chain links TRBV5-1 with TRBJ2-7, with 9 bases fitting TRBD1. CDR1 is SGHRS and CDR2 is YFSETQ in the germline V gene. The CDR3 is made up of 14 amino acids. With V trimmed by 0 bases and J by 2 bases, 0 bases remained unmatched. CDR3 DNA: TGCGCCAGCAGCTTGGGACAGGGGGCCTACGAGCAGTACTTC. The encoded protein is CASSLGQGAYEQYF.

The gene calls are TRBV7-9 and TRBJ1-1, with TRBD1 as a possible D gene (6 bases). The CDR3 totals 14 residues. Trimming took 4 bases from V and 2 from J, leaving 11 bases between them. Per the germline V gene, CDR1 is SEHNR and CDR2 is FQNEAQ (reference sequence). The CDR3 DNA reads TGTGCCAGCAGCTCCGGGACATATAACACTGAAGCTTTCTTT. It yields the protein CASSSGTYNTEAFF. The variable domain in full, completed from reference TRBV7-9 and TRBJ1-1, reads DTGVSQNPRHKITKRGQNVTFRCDPISEHNRLYWYRQTLGQGPEFLTYFQNEAQLEKSRLLSDRFSAERPKGSFSTLEIQRTEQGDSAMYLCASSSGTYNTEAFFGQGTRLTVV.

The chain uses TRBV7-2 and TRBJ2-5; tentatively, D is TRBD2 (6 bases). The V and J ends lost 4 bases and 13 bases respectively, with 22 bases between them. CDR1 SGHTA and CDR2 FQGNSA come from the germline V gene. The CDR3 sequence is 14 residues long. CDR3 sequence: CASSSRITGGPGYF. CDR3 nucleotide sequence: TGTGCCAGCAGCTCCCGTATAACCGGGGGACCCGGGTACTTC. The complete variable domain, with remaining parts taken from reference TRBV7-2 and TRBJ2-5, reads GAGVSQSPSNKVTEKGKDVELRCDPISGHTALYWYRQSLGQGLEFLIYFQGNSAPDKSGLPSDRFSAERTGGSVSTLTIQRTQQEDSAVYLCASSSRITGGPGYFGPGTRLLVL.

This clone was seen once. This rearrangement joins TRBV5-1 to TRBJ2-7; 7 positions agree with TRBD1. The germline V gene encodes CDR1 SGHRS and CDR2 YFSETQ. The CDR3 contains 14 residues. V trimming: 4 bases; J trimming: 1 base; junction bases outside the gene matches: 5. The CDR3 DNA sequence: TGCGCCAGCAGCCAATGGACAGGATCCTACGAGCAGTACTTC. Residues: CASSQWTGSYEQYF.

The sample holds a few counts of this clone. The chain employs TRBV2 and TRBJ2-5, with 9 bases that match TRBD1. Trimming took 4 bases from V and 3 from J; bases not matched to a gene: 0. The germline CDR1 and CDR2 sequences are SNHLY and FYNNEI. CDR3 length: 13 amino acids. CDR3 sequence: CASSGDREETQYF. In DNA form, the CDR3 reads TGTGCCAGCAGTGGGGACAGGGAAGAGACCCAGTACTTC.

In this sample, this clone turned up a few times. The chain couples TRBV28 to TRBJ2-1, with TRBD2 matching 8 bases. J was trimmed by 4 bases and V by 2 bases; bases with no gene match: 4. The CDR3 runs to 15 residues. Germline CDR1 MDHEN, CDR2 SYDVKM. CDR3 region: CASSLPGLEYNEQFF. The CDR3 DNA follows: TGTGCCAGCAGTTTACCGGGACTAGAATACAATGAGCAGTTCTTC.

CDR3 in DNA: TGTGCCAGCTCACCACTACAGGGTGGTAATTCACCCCTCCACTTT. This encodes CASSPLQGGNSPLHF. This rearrangement joins TRBV18 to TRBJ1-6, with a tentative D call TRBD1 (6 bases). This CDR3 region has 15 residues. With 1 base removed from V and 6 bases from J, the gap between germline ends came to 10 bases. Germline CDR1 KGHSH, CDR2 LQKENI.

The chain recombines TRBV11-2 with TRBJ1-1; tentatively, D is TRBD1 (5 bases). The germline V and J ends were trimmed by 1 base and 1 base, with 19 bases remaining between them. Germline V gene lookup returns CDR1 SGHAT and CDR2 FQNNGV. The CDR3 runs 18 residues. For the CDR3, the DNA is TGTGCCAGCAGCTTAGTCTTGGGTCGGGGGAGGCGGAACACTGAAGCTTTCTTT. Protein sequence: CASSLVLGRGRRNTEAFF.

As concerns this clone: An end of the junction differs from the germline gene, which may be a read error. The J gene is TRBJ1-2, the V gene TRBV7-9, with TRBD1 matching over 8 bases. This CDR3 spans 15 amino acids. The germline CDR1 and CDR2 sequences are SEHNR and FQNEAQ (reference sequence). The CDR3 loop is CSSSFYSGQADGYTF. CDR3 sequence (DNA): TGTTCCAGCAGCTTTTACTCGGGACAGGCGGATGGCTACACCTTC.

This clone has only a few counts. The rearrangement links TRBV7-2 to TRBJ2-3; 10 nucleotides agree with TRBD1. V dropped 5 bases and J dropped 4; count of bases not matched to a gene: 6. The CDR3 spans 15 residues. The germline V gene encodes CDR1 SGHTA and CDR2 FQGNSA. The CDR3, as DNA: TGTGCCAGCAGCCGGGACAGGGGCTTTGCAGATACGCAGTATTTT. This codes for CASSRDRGFADTQYF.

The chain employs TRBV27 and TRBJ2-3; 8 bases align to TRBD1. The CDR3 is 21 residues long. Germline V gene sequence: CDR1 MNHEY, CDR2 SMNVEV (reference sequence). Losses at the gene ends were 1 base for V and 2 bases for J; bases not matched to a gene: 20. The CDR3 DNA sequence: TGTGCCAGCAGTTTATGGGGACAGGCGACTCTATCCTCCTATCTCACAGATACGCAGTATTTT. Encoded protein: CASSLWGQATLSSYLTDTQYF.

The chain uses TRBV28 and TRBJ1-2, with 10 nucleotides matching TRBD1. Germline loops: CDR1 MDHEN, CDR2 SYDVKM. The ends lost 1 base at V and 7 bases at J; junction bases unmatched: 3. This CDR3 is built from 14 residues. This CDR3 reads CASSLFGQGVGYTF. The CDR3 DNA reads TGTGCCAGCAGTTTATTTGGACAGGGGGTTGGCTACACCTTC.

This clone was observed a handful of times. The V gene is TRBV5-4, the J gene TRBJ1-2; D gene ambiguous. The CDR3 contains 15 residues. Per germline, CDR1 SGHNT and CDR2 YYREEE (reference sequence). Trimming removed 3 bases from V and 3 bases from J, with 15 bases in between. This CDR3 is CASSSQSMFDYGYTF. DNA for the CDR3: TGTGCCAGCAGCTCCCAATCTATGTTCGACTATGGCTACACCTTC.

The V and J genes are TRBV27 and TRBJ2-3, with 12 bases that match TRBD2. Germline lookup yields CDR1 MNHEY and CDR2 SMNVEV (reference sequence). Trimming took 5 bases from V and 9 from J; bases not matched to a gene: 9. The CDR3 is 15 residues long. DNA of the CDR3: TGTGCCAGCAGTCCCCTAGCGGGGGGGCGTGGAACGCAGTATTTT. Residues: CASSPLAGGRGTQYF.

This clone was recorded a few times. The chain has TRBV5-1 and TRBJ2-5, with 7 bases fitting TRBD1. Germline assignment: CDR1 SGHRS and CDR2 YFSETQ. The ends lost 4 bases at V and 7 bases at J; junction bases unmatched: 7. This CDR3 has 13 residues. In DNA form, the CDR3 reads TGCGCCAGCAGCCCGGGACAGTACGCGACCCAGTACTTC. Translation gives CASSPGQYATQYF. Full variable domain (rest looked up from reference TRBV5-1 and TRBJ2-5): KAGVTQTPRYLIKTRGQQVTLSCSPISGHRSVSWYQQTPGQGLQFLFEYFSETQRNKGNFPGRFSGRQFSNSRSEMNVSTLELGDSALYLCASSPGQYATQYFGPGTRLLVL.

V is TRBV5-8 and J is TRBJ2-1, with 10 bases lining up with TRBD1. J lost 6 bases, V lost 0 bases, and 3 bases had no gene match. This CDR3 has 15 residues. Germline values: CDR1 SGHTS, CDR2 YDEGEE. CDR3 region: CASSLGGQGTNEQFF. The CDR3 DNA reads TGTGCCAGCAGCTTGGGGGGACAGGGGACCAATGAGCAGTTCTTC.

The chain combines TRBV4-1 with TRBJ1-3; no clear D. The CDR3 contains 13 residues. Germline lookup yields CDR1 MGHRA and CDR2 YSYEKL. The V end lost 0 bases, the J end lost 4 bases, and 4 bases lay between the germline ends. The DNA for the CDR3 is TGCGCCAGCAGCCAAGACTTAGGAAACACCATATATTTT. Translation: CASSQDLGNTIYF.

As DNA, the CDR3 is TGTGCCAGCAGCTTAGCTCCGGAGGGCCGAGCGCAGTATTTT. Encoded protein: CASSLAPEGRAQYF. The V call is TRBV7-2, the J call TRBJ2-3; D possibly corresponds to TRBD2 (6 bases). V gave up 0 bases and J gave up 10 bases, with 14 bases separating them. The CDR3 is 14 residues long. CDR1 and CDR2 from the germline V gene are SGHTA and FQGNSA.

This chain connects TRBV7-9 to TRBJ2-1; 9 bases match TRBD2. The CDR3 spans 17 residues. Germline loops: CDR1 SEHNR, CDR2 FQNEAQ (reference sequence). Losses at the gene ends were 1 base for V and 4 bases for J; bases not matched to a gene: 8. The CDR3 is CASSLVGRTSEYNEQFF. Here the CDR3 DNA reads TGTGCCAGCAGCTTAGTAGGAAGGACTAGCGAGTACAATGAGCAGTTCTTC.